This T cell receptor (beta chain) appears in the sequencing data of a study of CD8 T cells in ankylosing spondylitis. Using its own MiXCR run on the 5' RACE reads, TCRdb lists one record per CDR3 protein. The sample shows around 540,000 distinct CDR3 sequences, roughly 13% of them seen only once. This clonotype was observed a few times. Antigen specificity is unknown. CDR1 and CDR2 (germline): DFQATT, SNEGSKA (reference sequence). J lost 5 bases, V lost 6 bases, and 9 bases had no gene match. CDR3 size: 13 residues. Study-level points and caveats: Characteristic of ankylosing spondylitis blood, it appeared, was a TCR beta motif comprising roughly 8 highly homologous variants. Reportedly, disease-linked clones are significantly enriched in ankylosing spondylitis patients' matched synovial fluid. CD8+ disease-linked clones were present at relatively low frequencies in blood.

The rearrangement links TRBV20-1 to TRBJ2-5, with 7 positions matching TRBD1. The sample taken for sequencing was blood, either unsorted or a sorted T cell fraction (not recorded which). The TCR comes from a male donor with ankylosing spondylitis. The CDR3 sequence: CSAVEGAGETQYF. Here the CDR3 DNA reads TGCAGTGCGGTTGAGGGGGCTGGGGAGACCCAGTACTTC.